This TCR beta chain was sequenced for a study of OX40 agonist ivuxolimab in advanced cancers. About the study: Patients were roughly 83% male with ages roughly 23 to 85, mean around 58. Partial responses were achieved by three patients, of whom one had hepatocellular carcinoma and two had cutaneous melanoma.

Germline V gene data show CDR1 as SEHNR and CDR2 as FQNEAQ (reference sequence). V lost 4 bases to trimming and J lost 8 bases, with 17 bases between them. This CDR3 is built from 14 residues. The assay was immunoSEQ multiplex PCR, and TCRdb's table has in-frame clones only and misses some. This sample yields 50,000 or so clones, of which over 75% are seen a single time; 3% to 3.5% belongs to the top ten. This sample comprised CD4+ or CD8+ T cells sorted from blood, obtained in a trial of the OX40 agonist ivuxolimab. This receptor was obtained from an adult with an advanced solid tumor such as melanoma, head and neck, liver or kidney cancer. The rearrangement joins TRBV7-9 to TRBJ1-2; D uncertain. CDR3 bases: TGTGCCAGCAGCTCCCTCCGGCTACGAGGAGGCTACACCTTC. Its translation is CASSSLRLRGGYTF. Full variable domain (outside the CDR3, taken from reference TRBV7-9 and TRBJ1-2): DTGVSQNPRHKITKRGQNVTFRCDPISEHNRLYWYRQTLGQGPEFLTYFQNEAQLEKSRLLSDRFSAERPKGSFSTLEIQRTEQGDSAMYLCASSSLRLRGGYTFGSGTRLTVV.